The TCR beta chain described here comes from a study of T cells after yellow fever vaccination. This clonotype was seen many times. TCRdb itself ran the 5' RACE reads through MiXCR, one entry per CDR3 protein. The sample records about 120,000 distinct CDR3 sequences, 7.2% being singletons. This sample comprised CD4+ T cells sorted from PBMCs, obtained approximately 47 days after the first yellow fever vaccination. The clonotype was recovered from a man between 18 and 29 years old who received the YFV17D yellow fever vaccine.

The CDR3 reads CASSLGGSNQPQHF. The CDR3, as DNA: TGCGCCAGCAGCTTGGGGGGGAGCAATCAGCCCCAGCATTTT. The V and J genes are TRBV5-1 and TRBJ1-5, with TRBD1 as a possible D gene (5 bases). Per germline, CDR1 SGHRS and CDR2 YFSETQ. CDR3 size: 14 residues. The V end was cut by 0 bases, the J end by 1 base, with 5 bases between.